This T cell receptor (beta chain) was profiled in a study of cytomegalovirus exposure and HLA in healthy donors. Researchers ran the PCR with 60 Vbeta and 13 Jbeta primers. Only in-frame clones appear in the TCRdb table, and some are missing; sequencing was by immunoSEQ multiplex PCR. The sample has around 86,000 clones, about 7.6% seen once. About this clone itself: Its cognate antigen is unknown.

Findings and caveats of the study: Researchers catalogued some 160 TCR beta chains as cytomegalovirus-associated. Association of a missense DCLRE1C variant with TCR beta V- and J-gene trimming was reported in a later analysis. Another analysis was done later, and it associated 17,000 or so TCR beta sequences with HLA alleles at 0.05 false discovery rate.

The germline V gene encodes CDR1 SGDLS and CDR2 YYNGEE. The germline V and J ends were trimmed by 4 bases and 2 bases, with 14 bases remaining between them. CDR3 length equals 15 residues. The rearrangement uses TRBV9 and TRBJ2-3, with a tentative D call TRBD2 (5 bases). Sequenced input: PBMCs. The TCR sequence derives from a man between 45 and 60 years old in good health and CMV-seronegative. CDR3 bases: TGTGCCAGCAGCCCCTATCGGGGAAACACAGATACGCAGTATTTT. As protein: CASSPYRGNTDTQYF. The full variable domain, with the rest looked up from reference TRBV9 and TRBJ2-3, is DSGVTQTPKHLITATGQRVTLRCSPRSGDLSVYWYQQSLDQGLQFLIQYYNGEERAKGNILERFSAQQFPDLHSELNLSSLELGDSALYFCASSPYRGNTDTQYFGPGTRLTVL.